The clone carrying this TCR beta chain occurred a few times. Its antigen is not identified. This sample stems from a study of T cell repertoires in cytomegalovirus infection. Background on the study: The authors relied on CMV epitopes, both recently identified HLA-C-restricted and well-studied HLA-B-restricted. Through public TCR beta signatures, both CMV infection and matching HLA type were indicated.

General study results and limits: Within the response measured ex vivo, HLA-C-restricted CMV-specific TCR beta clonotypes were dominant. Pooled public TCR beta family frequency picked out CMV carriers with the relevant HLA.

The CDR3 sequence is 17 residues long. V gave up 3 bases and J gave up 5 bases, with 20 bases separating them. TCRdb analysed the reads with MiXCR anew, one entry per CDR3 protein. The table lists roughly 27,000 distinct CDR3 sequences, 15% to 20% of them singletons. The chain has TRBV12-3 or TRBV12-4 and TRBJ1-5; D is ambiguous. The sequencing here drew on CD8+ T cells from cultured PBMCs, taken from culture after CMV antigen stimulation. The TCR sequence derives from a human donor in good health (CMV status not recorded). Some clones in this sample may be carry-over from other donors' samples. The CDR3 nucleotides read TGTGCCAGCAGTTTTTTCGCTGCCGGGTCACTTCATCAGCCCCAGCATTTT. It codes for CASSFFAAGSLHQPQHF.